One and the same sample provided the 16 T cell receptor beta chains below, sequenced in a study of blood T cell repertoires in COVID-19. Sequencing used immunoSEQ multiplex PCR; TCRdb keeps in-frame clones, though not all of them. The repertoire holds 230,000 or so clones, with 90% as singletons. The sequencing sample was made of peripheral blood. These receptors originate from a woman aged 55-70 years with COVID-19, enrolled during active disease.

The chain employs TRBV6-6 and TRBJ1-2, with D possibly being TRBD1 (5 bases). Germline V gene sequence: CDR1 MNHNY, CDR2 SVGAGI (reference sequence). V lost 5 bases to trimming and J lost 5 bases, with 12 bases between them. This CDR3 region has 13 residues. The CDR3 nucleotides read TGTGCCAGCAGTAGCTTTAGGGGATATGGCTACACCTTC. Protein: CASSSFRGYGYTF.

The chain is built from TRBV11-2 and TRBJ1-2; tentatively, D is TRBD1 (6 bases). The germline CDR1 and CDR2 sequences are SGHAT and FQNNGV. CDR3 length: 17 amino acids. V shed 2 bases and J shed 5 bases, with 21 bases lying between them. The CDR3 region has the DNA TGTGCCAGCAGCTTATCCTCTCCGGACAGACCTATGTATGGCTACACCTTC. Translated, it gives CASSLSSPDRPMYGYTF.

Only a few counts were recorded for this clone. The CDR3: CASSLGQGANQPQHF. Here the CDR3 DNA reads TGCGCCAGCAGCTTGGGCCAGGGGGCCAATCAGCCCCAGCATTTT. This chain joins TRBV5-1 and TRBJ1-5, with TRBD1 matching over 8 bases. Germline values: CDR1 SGHRS, CDR2 YFSETQ. V shed 0 bases, J shed 3 bases, and the junction held 2 bases outside the gene matches. The CDR3 is 15 residues long.

The chain recombines TRBV5-1 with TRBJ2-2, with a tentative D call TRBD2 (5 bases). The germline CDR1 and CDR2 sequences are SGHRS and YFSETQ. CDR3 length: 16 residues. V was clipped by 0 bases and J by 1 base, with 10 bases between them. The DNA of the CDR3 is TGCGCCAGCAGCTTGGCCTCTAGCCTGAACACCGGGGAGCTGTTTTTT. It is translated as CASSLASSLNTGELFF.

In its sample, this clone was seen once. The DNA of the CDR3 is TGTGCCAGCAGCTACCGGGACAGGGGTCTCGGCTACACCTTC. This sequence encodes CASSYRDRGLGYTF. J is TRBJ1-2 and V is TRBV3-1 (or the pseudogene TRBV3-2), with TRBD1 matching 10 bases. With V trimmed by 5 bases and J by 8 bases, 8 bases remained unmatched. CDR3 length equals 14 residues. The germline V gene encodes CDR1 LGHDT and CDR2 YNNKEL (reference sequence).

This clone has a single count. The identical CDR3 is also encoded by other nucleotide sequences in the sample. The chain carries TRBV5-1 and TRBJ1-3; TRBD1 might be the D (5 bases). V shed 3 bases and J shed 0 bases, with 7 bases lying between them. The CDR3 runs to 14 residues. CDR1 SGHRS and CDR2 YFSETQ come from the germline V gene. The CDR3 nucleotides are TGCGCCAGCAGCTCGGACAACTCTGGAAACACCATATATTTT. Protein sequence: CASSSDNSGNTIYF.

This clone has a single count. The CDR3 bases are TGTGCCAGCAGTTACACAGGGGATTATGGCTACACCTTC. Its protein is CASSYTGDYGYTF. V usage is TRBV11-2 and J usage is TRBJ1-2, with 7 bases identical to TRBD1. Germline V gene lookup returns CDR1 SGHAT and CDR2 FQNNGV. The J segment lost 5 bases and the V segment lost 6 bases, leaving 6 bases of the junction unmatched. The CDR3 runs to 13 residues.

This rearrangement joins TRBV30 to TRBJ1-3, with unresolved D. Germline V CDR1 and CDR2: GTSNPN, SVGIG (reference sequence). Trimming took 3 bases from V and 0 from J, leaving 12 bases between them. This CDR3 comprises 15 residues. As DNA, the CDR3 is TGTGCCTGGAGAAAGGCGAGGATCTCTGGAAACACCATATATTTT. This gives the protein CAWRKARISGNTIYF. The full variable domain, in which reference TRBV30 and TRBJ1-3 provide the parts outside the CDR3, is SQTIHQWPATLVQPVGSPLSLECTVEGTSNPNLYWYRQAAGRGLQLLFYSVGIGQISSEVPQNLSASRPQDRQFILSSKKLLLSDSGFYLCAWRKARISGNTIYFGEGSWLTVV.

This clone was seen only a few times. This rearrangement joins TRBV5-4 to TRBJ1-2; 11 positions agree with TRBD1. Germline V lookup: CDR1 SGHNT, CDR2 YYREEE (reference sequence). There are 15 residues in the CDR3. Trimming cost V 4 bases and J 7 bases; bases outside gene matches: 9. The DNA for the CDR3 is TGTGCCAGCAGCCCCGGGGACAGGGGGAGTCTTGGCTACACCTTC. Its translation is CASSPGDRGSLGYTF.

J is TRBJ2-7 and V is TRBV15; TRBD1 agrees at 11 bases. Germline-derived CDR1 and CDR2 are LNHNV and YYDKDF (reference sequence). Trimming at V came to 0 bases and at J to 4 bases, leaving 11 bases not matched to a gene. The CDR3 covers 18 residues. The CDR3 coding sequence is TGTGCCACCAGCAGAGACCCCGGACAGGGGGCTAGGGATTACGAGCAGTACTTC. Amino acid sequence: CATSRDPGQGARDYEQYF.

The rearrangement uses TRBV9 and TRBJ1-4; D unclear. The germline CDR1 and CDR2 sequences are SGDLS and YYNGEE. The length of the CDR3 is 14 residues. V gave up 2 bases and J gave up 3 bases, with 8 bases separating them. In DNA form, the CDR3 reads TGTGCCAGCAGCGTCGACGGGGCTAATGAAAAACTGTTTTTT. This gives the protein CASSVDGANEKLFF.

About this clone: Other DNA sequences of this sample code for an identical CDR3. The J gene is TRBJ2-1, the V gene TRBV3-1 (or the pseudogene TRBV3-2); 14 nucleotides line up with TRBD2. The CDR3 has 16 amino acids. V gave up 1 base and J gave up 4 bases; unmatched junction bases: 0. Germline assignment: CDR1 LGHDT and CDR2 YNNKEL (reference sequence). The CDR3 is CASSQGLAGGYNEQFF. The CDR3 bases are TGTGCCAGCAGCCAAGGACTAGCGGGGGGGTACAATGAGCAGTTCTTC.

This clone was seen just once. The chain joins TRBV7-9 to TRBJ1-5; 7 bases fit TRBD1. This CDR3 is 15 amino acids long. The trim removed 6 bases at V and 0 bases at J, leaving 5 bases unmatched. Germline V CDR1 and CDR2: SEHNR, FQNEAQ (reference sequence). The CDR3 DNA follows: TGTGCCAGCAGTTCGACAGGGTCTAGCAATCAGCCCCAGCATTTT. Translation gives CASSSTGSSNQPQHF.

J is TRBJ2-2 and V is TRBV11-2, with 7 nucleotides matching TRBD1. The CDR3 loop spans 16 amino acids. Trimming cost V 5 bases and J 6 bases; bases outside gene matches: 12. CDR1 is SGHAT, CDR2 FQNNGV, per germline. CDR3 protein: CASSTETGLVAGELFF. CDR3 nucleotide sequence: TGTGCCAGCAGCACCGAGACAGGGCTGGTCGCCGGGGAGCTGTTTTTT. Supplemented by reference TRBV11-2 and TRBJ2-2, the full variable domain reads EAGVAQSPRYKIIEKRQSVAFWCNPISGHATLYWYQQILGQGPKLLIQFQNNGVVDDSQLPKDRFSAERLKGVDSTLKIQPAKLEDSAVYLCASSTETGLVAGELFFGEGSRLTVL.

Here the CDR3 DNA reads TGTGCCAGCAGTGGGGGACAGGGATGGACACCCCTCCACTTT. Protein product: CASSGGQGWTPLHF. V usage is TRBV2 and J usage is TRBJ1-6; the match to TRBD1 covers 9 bases. The CDR3 is 14 amino acids. Germline lookup yields CDR1 SNHLY and CDR2 FYNNEI. With V trimmed by 4 bases and J by 11 bases, 6 bases remained unmatched.

The chain couples TRBV10-3 to TRBJ1-1, with a weak D call TRBD1 (6 bases). Germline CDR1 reads ENHRY; CDR2 reads SYGVKD. The CDR3 extends over 14 amino acids. V lost 4 bases to trimming and J lost 5 bases, with 14 bases between them. CDR3 amino acids: CAISAYRETTEAFF. The CDR3 region has the DNA TGTGCCATCAGTGCGTACAGGGAAACAACTGAAGCTTTCTTT.